Following are 16 T cell receptor beta chains from one sample sequenced in a study of blood T cell repertoires in COVID-19. The data were produced by immunoSEQ multiplex PCR, yet TCRdb's version contains in-frame clones alone and is incomplete. The sample lists approximately 150,000 clones, around four fifths occurring once. The sequenced sample was peripheral blood. The receptors stem from a woman older than 75 with COVID-19, enrolled during active disease.

This chain joins TRBV5-1 and TRBJ1-1; TRBD1 is a possible D gene (6 bases). Trimming pared 1 base from V and 1 base from J, leaving 11 bases between. Germline CDR1 and CDR2: SGHRS and YFSETQ. CDR3 length equals 15 residues. The CDR3 coding sequence is TGCGCCAGCAGCTTGATGGGGGCCACGAACACTGAAGCTTTCTTT. Protein sequence: CASSLMGATNTEAFF.

The V and J genes are TRBV6-5 and TRBJ1-1; 8 positions match TRBD1. The CDR3 totals 14 residues. The V gene's germline CDR1 is MNHEY and CDR2 SVGAGI. The V gene end was trimmed by 5 bases and the J gene end by 3 bases; junction bases not matched to a gene: 5. CDR3 coding DNA: TGTGCCAGCAGTATTGTGACAGGGGACACTGAAGCTTTCTTT. It specifies CASSIVTGDTEAFF.

J is TRBJ2-2 and V is TRBV6-4; tentative D call: TRBD2 (6 bases). The germline V gene has CDR1 MRHNA and CDR2 SNTAGT. CDR3 length equals 18 residues. V was pared by 4 bases and J by 0 bases, with 18 bases between. The CDR3: CASSGDPTGDPNTGELFF. CDR3 sequence (DNA): TGTGCCAGCAGTGGCGACCCGACGGGGGATCCGAACACCGGGGAGCTGTTTTTT.

The chain combines TRBV6-6 with TRBJ2-7; the match to TRBD1 covers 8 bases. CDR3 length: 14 amino acids. Losses at the gene ends were 7 bases for V and 3 bases for J; bases not matched to a gene: 8. Germline CDR1 is MNHNY and CDR2 is SVGAGI (reference sequence). The CDR3 here is CASTKDRASYEQYF. CDR3 DNA sequence: TGTGCCAGCACTAAGGACAGGGCAAGCTACGAGCAGTACTTC.

V and J are TRBV7-9 and TRBJ2-5; 9 nucleotides match TRBD1. CDR3 length equals 13 residues. V gave up 1 base and J gave up 7 bases; unmatched junction bases: 1. The V gene's germline CDR1 is SEHNR and CDR2 FQNEAQ (reference sequence). This CDR3 is CASSLETGGTQYF. In DNA form, the CDR3 reads TGTGCCAGCAGCTTAGAGACAGGGGGGACCCAGTACTTC.

This chain uses TRBV11-2 with TRBJ2-3; 8 nucleotides match TRBD2. Trimming took 10 bases from V and 2 from J; bases not matched to a gene: 5. CDR3 length equals 13 residues. The V gene's germline CDR1 is SGHAT and CDR2 FQNNGV. The CDR3 is CAIAGGYTDTQYF. CDR3 DNA sequence: TGTGCCATCGCGGGGGGTTACACAGATACGCAGTATTTT.

The chain has TRBV10-3 and TRBJ1-1, with D possibly matching TRBD1 (6 bases). Germline V gives CDR1 ENHRY, CDR2 SYGVKD. V was shortened by 4 bases and J by 0 bases, with 15 bases between the two germline ends. The CDR3 runs to 16 residues. The CDR3, as DNA: TGTGCCATCAGTGTCAGAGGGGGACCAATGAACACTGAAGCTTTCTTT. Residues: CAISVRGGPMNTEAFF.

The chain has TRBV19 and TRBJ1-1, with a possible D match to TRBD1 (6 bases). Germline V gene lookup returns CDR1 LNHDA and CDR2 SQIVND (reference sequence). The CDR3 totals 15 residues. V lost 7 bases, J lost 1 base, and 16 bases lay in between. The CDR3 region has the DNA TGTGCCAGTAACATAGAGGCAGGGGCGAACACTGAAGCTTTCTTT. Translating gives CASNIEAGANTEAFF.

The rearrangement uses TRBV2 and TRBJ2-3; D is unclear. V was pared by 6 bases and J by 2 bases, with 6 bases between. CDR1 and CDR2 (germline): SNHLY, FYNNEI. This CDR3 spans 12 amino acids. CDR3 amino acids: CASSYTTDTQYF. For the CDR3, the DNA is TGTGCCAGCAGCTATACCACAGATACGCAGTATTTT.

V usage is TRBV3-1 (or the pseudogene TRBV3-2) and J usage is TRBJ2-5, with D tentatively TRBD2 (6 bases). Germline V gene data show CDR1 as LGHDT and CDR2 as YNNKEL (reference sequence). Trimming removed 4 bases at V and 2 bases at J, with 17 bases between. The CDR3 length is 16 residues. CDR3: CASSPMGSGRQETQYF. CDR3 coding DNA: TGTGCCAGCAGCCCCATGGGTAGCGGACGTCAAGAGACCCAGTACTTC.

V usage is TRBV25-1 and J usage is TRBJ1-2; 8 bases match TRBD1. V lost 1 base and J lost 6; bases outside the gene matches: 13. CDR3 length: 17 amino acids. Germline CDR1 is MGHDK and CDR2 is SYGVNS. The CDR3 DNA reads as TGTGCCAGCAGTGAATCCAGTCTGATCGGGACAGGAAATGGCTACACCTTC. It translates to CASSESSLIGTGNGYTF.

The V gene is TRBV6-6, the J gene TRBJ1-1; possible D gene TRBD1, 6 bases. This CDR3 has 14 residues. CDR1 and CDR2 (germline): MNHNY, SVGAGI (reference sequence). V was pared by 6 bases and J by 0 bases, with 11 bases between. CDR3 nucleotide sequence: TGTGCCAGCAGCCTGGACAGTCTGAACACTGAAGCTTTCTTT. It is translated as CASSLDSLNTEAFF.

The chain has TRBV3-1 (or the pseudogene TRBV3-2) and TRBJ2-3, with D perhaps TRBD2 (6 bases). Germline V lookup: CDR1 LGHDT, CDR2 YNNKEL (reference sequence). The CDR3 extends over 13 amino acids. V dropped 0 bases and J dropped 8 bases, with 9 bases sitting between them. CDR3 DNA: TGTGCCAGCAGCCAAGACGGGGGAGCTACGCAGTATTTT. Translation gives CASSQDGGATQYF.

The J gene is TRBJ2-3, the V gene TRBV29-1; 11 positions match TRBD2. Germline CDR1 reads SQVTM; CDR2 reads ANQGSEA. The CDR3 consists of 15 residues. Unmatched junction bases numbered 7, after V lost 6 bases and J lost 2 bases. In DNA, the CDR3 is TGCAGCGTCGATGGGACTAGCGGCCTCACAGATACGCAGTATTTT. Protein sequence: CSVDGTSGLTDTQYF.

J is TRBJ1-5 and V is TRBV3-1 (or the pseudogene TRBV3-2), with D possibly TRBD1 on 5 matching bases. Between the trimmed V and J ends, which lost 4 bases and 6 bases, there was a span of 10 bases. This CDR3 region has 13 residues. Germline lookup yields CDR1 LGHDT and CDR2 YNNKEL (reference sequence). The chain's CDR3 is CASSPSRVQPQHF. The DNA of the CDR3 is TGTGCCAGCAGCCCAAGCAGGGTTCAGCCCCAGCATTTT.

Remarks on this clone: Other nucleotide sequences in the sample specify the same CDR3. The chain is built from TRBV18 and TRBJ1-1, with TRBD1 matching over 7 bases. V shed 3 bases and J 3 bases; nucleotides not matched to a gene: 1. The CDR3 consists of 13 residues. Looked up from germline, CDR1 is KGHSH and CDR2 is LQKENI. The CDR3: CASSPRGDTEAFF. In DNA, the CDR3 is TGTGCCAGCTCACCCAGGGGGGACACTGAAGCTTTCTTT.